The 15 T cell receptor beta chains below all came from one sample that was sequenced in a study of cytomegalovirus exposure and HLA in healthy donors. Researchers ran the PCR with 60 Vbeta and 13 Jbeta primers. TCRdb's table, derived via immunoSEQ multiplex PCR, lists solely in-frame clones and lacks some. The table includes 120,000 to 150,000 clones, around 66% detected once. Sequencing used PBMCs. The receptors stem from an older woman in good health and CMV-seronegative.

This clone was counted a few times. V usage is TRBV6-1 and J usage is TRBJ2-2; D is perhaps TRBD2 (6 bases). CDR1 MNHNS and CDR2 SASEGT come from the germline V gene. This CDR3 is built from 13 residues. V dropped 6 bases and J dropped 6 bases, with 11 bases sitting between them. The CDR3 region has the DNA TGTGCCAGCAGGGGGCCGGGGGCCGGGGAGCTGTTTTTT. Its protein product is CASRGPGAGELFF.

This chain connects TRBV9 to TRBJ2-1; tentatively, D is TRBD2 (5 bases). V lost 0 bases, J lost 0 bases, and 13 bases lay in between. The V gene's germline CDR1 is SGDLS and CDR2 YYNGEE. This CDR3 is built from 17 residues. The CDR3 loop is CASSVAGTRSSYNEQFF. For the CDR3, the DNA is TGTGCCAGCAGCGTAGCGGGTACTAGAAGCTCCTACAATGAGCAGTTCTTC.

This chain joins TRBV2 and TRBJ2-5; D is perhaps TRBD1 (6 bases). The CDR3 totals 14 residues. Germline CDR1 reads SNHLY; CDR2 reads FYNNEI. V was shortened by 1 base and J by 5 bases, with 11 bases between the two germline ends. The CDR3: CASSEEWGRETQYF. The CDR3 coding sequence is TGTGCCAGCAGTGAAGAGTGGGGGCGCGAGACCCAGTACTTC. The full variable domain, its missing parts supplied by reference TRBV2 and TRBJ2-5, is EPEVTQTPSHQVTQMGQEVILRCVPISNHLYFYWYRQILGQKVEFLVSFYNNEISEKSEIFDDQFSVERPDGSNFTLKIRSTKLEDSAMYFCASSEEWGRETQYFGPGTRLLVL.

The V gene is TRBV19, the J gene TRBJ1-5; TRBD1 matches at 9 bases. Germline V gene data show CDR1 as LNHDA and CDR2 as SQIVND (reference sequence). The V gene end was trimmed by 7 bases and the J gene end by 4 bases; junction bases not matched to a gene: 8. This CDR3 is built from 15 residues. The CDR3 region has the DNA TGTGCCAGTACCCCCGGGACAGGGTCAAATCAGCCCCAGCATTTT. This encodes CASTPGTGSNQPQHF.

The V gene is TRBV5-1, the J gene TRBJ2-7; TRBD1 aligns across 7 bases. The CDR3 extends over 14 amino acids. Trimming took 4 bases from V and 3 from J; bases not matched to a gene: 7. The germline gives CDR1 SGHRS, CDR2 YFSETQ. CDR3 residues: CASSQDRIYYEQYF. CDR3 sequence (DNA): TGCGCCAGCAGCCAGGACAGGATCTACTACGAGCAGTACTTC. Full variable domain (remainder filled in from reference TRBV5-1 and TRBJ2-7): KAGVTQTPRYLIKTRGQQVTLSCSPISGHRSVSWYQQTPGQGLQFLFEYFSETQRNKGNFPGRFSGRQFSNSRSEMNVSTLELGDSALYLCASSQDRIYYEQYFGPGTRLTVT.

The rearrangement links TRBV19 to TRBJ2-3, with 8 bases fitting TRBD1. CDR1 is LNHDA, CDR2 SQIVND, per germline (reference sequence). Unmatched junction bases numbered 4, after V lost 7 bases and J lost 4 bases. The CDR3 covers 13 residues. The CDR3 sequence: CASTRGLADTQYF. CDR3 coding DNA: TGTGCCAGTACCAGGGGGCTAGCAGATACGCAGTATTTT.

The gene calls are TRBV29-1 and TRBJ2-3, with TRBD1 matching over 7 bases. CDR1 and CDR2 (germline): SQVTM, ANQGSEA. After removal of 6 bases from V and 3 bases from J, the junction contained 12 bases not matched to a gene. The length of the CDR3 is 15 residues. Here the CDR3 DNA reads TGCAGCGTCCAGCTGACAGGGACGACAACAGATACGCAGTATTTT. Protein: CSVQLTGTTTDTQYF.

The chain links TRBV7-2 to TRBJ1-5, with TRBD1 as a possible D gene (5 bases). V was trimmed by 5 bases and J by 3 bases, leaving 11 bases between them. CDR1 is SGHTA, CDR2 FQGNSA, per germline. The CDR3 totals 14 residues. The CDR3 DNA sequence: TGTGCCAGCAGCGCGGGACGCATCAATCAGCCCCAGCATTTT. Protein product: CASSAGRINQPQHF.

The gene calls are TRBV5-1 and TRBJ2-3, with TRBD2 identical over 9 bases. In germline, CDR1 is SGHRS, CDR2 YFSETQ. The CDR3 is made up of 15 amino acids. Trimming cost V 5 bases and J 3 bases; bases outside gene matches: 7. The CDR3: CASSPSGGRTDTQYF. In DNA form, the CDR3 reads TGCGCCAGCAGTCCCAGCGGGGGGAGAACAGATACGCAGTATTTT.

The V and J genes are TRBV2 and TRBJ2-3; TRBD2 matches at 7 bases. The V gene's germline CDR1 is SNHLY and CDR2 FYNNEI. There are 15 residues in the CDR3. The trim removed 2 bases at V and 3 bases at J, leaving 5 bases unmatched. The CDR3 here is CASSEKGLQTDTQYF. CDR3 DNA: TGTGCCAGCAGTGAAAAGGGACTACAGACAGATACGCAGTATTTT.

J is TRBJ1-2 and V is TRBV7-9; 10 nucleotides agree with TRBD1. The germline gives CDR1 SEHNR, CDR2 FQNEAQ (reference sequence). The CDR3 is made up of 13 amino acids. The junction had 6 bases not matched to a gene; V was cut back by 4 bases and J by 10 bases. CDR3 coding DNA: TGTGCCAGCAGCTGGGACAGGGGTCAGATCTACACCTTC. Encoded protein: CASSWDRGQIYTF.

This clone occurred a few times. The CDR3: CASSPTRGTEAFF. The CDR3 DNA is TGTGCCAGCTCACCAACCAGGGGCACTGAAGCTTTCTTT. V usage is TRBV18 and J usage is TRBJ1-1, with D perhaps TRBD1 (6 bases). Germline loops: CDR1 KGHSH, CDR2 LQKENI. With 2 bases removed from V and 4 bases from J, the gap between germline ends came to 8 bases. This CDR3 has 13 residues.

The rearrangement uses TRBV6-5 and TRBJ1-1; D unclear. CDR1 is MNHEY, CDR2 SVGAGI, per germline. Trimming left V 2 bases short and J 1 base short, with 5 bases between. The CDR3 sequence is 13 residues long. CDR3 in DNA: TGTGCCAGCAGTTACGGCGGGAACACTGAAGCTTTCTTT. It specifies CASSYGGNTEAFF.

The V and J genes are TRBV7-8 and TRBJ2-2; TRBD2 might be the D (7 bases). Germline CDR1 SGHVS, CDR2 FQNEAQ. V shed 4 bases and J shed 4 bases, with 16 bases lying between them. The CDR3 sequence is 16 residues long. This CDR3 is CASSSPRGAGTGELFF. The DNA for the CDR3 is TGTGCCAGCAGCTCTCCTCGGGGGGCGGGCACCGGGGAGCTGTTTTTT.

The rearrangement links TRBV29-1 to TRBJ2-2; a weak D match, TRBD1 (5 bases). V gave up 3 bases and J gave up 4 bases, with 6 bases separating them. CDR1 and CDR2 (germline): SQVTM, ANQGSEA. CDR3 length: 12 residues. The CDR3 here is CSVDRGTGELFF. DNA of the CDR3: TGCAGCGTTGATAGGGGCACCGGGGAGCTGTTTTTT.